These T cell receptor beta chains were read from a single sample in a study of T cells after yellow fever vaccination. TCRdb passed the 5' RACE reads through MiXCR, listing each CDR3 protein once. The table includes 450,000 to 550,000 distinct CDR3 sequences, about a fifth detected once. The specimen comprised PBMCs, sampled less than 25 days after the first yellow fever vaccination. The receptors originated from a man aged 18 to 29 who received the YFV17D yellow fever vaccine. CDR3s include the opening cysteine and the closing phenylalanine or tryptophan. The order of the fields is D gene, V gene, clone size, J gene, CDR3 DNA, CDR3 protein. A D gene is named only where the DNA matches it firmly. Size tells how often a clone was seen (once, few, many) or the class of an expanded clone, and some rows leave it out.

TRBD2,TRBV28,few,TRBJ2-1,TGTGCCAGCAGTTTGGGCCGGGGGGGAGGGCGTTATGAGCAGTTCTTC,CASSLGRGGGRYEQFF
.,TRBV4-3,few,TRBJ1-1,TGCGCCAGCAGCCAAGACCGGTTTACGATAGGCACTGAAGCTTTCTTT,CASSQDRFTIGTEAFF
TRBD1,TRBV27,.,TRBJ1-6,TGTGCCAGCAGTCAGGAATCCGGGACAGGACGCTCACCCCTCCACTTT,CASSQESGTGRSPLHF
.,TRBV6-2/TRBV6-3,.,TRBJ1-1,TGTGCCAGCAGTTACTTAGGGAAGGCTTTCTTT,CASSYLGKAFF
TRBD2,TRBV20-1,few,TRBJ2-3,TGCAGTGCTAGAGGCCCTAGCGGGGGGGCCCCAGATACGCAGTATTTT,CSARGPSGGAPDTQYF
.,TRBV9,.,TRBJ2-3,TGTGCCAGCAGCGTAGCCTGGGGGCAATATACGCAGTATTTT,CASSVAWGQYTQYF
TRBD1,TRBV14,.,TRBJ2-5,TGTGCCAGCAGTCCCACCGGGACAGGGCTACAAGAGACCCAGTACTTC,CASSPTGTGLQETQYF
TRBD2,TRBV20-1,few,TRBJ2-5,TGCAGTGCTACCGGGACTAGAGGAGAGACCCAGTACTTC,CSATGTRGETQYF
.,TRBV7-3,few,TRBJ2-6,TGTGCCAGCAGCTTAGTGGGGAGTAACACTGGGGCCAACGTCCTGACTTTC,CASSLVGSNTGANVLTF
.,TRBV27,few,TRBJ1-4,TGTGCCAGCAGTTCGGGGACCACAACTAATGAAAAACTGTTTTTT,CASSSGTTTNEKLFF
.,TRBV10-3,many,TRBJ2-2,TGTGCCACCTGGACTTCTATGAACACCGGGGAGCTGTTTTTT,CATWTSMNTGELFF
TRBD1,TRBV11-2,.,TRBJ2-4,TGTGCCAGCAGCCACGGGGACAGCCGGAACATTCAGTACTTC,CASSHGDSRNIQYF
.,TRBV30,.,TRBJ1-2,TGTGCCTGGGTTCCGGGACTTGAGGATGGCTACACCTTC,CAWVPGLEDGYTF
TRBD1,TRBV29-1,few,TRBJ2-1,TGCAGCGTTGAAGGATTTAGAATAGTTTCCGGAACAGGGGGCTTAGGATCCTACAATGAGCAGTTCTTC,CSVEGFRIVSGTGGLGSYNEQFF
.,TRBV5-5,few,TRBJ1-5,TGTGCCAGCAGCCCCCAGGGAGGGGCGAATCAGCCCCAGCATTTT,CASSPQGGANQPQHF
.,TRBV25-1,.,TRBJ2-1,TGTGCCAGCCGTAGTGAAATTGAGCAGTTCTTC,CASRSEIEQFF
.,TRBV7-9,few,TRBJ1-1,TGTGCCAGCAGCTTAGGAGGGTCGAGGGAAGCTTTCTTT,CASSLGGSREAFF
.,TRBV7-2,few,TRBJ2-3,TGTGCCAGCAGCTCGAACCCGGGACATAGCACAGATACGCAGTATTTT,CASSSNPGHSTDTQYF
.,TRBV7-9,few,TRBJ2-7,TGTGCCAGCAGCTCGGTAAGCCACGAGCAGTACTTC,CASSSVSHEQYF
.,TRBV7-9,few,TRBJ1-2,TGTGCCAGCAGCTTGAGAGATGGCTACACCTTC,CASSLRDGYTF
.,TRBV12-3/TRBV12-4,.,TRBJ1-5,TGTGCCAGCAGAGACCTTGGGTGGGGTCAGCCCCTGCATTTT,CASRDLGWGQPLHF
.,TRBV5-1,.,TRBJ2-7,TGCGCCAGCAGCTTACAAGCAAGGGTATTCTCCTATGAGCAGTACTTC,CASSLQARVFSYEQYF
TRBD1,TRBV20-1,.,TRBJ1-1,TGCAGTGCTAGTAGGGACAGGCACACTGAAGCTTTCTTT,CSASRDRHTEAFF
.,TRBV7-9,.,TRBJ2-1,TGTGCCCTGACAAGCTCCTACAATGAGCAGTTCTTC,CALTSSYNEQFF
.,TRBV6-1,.,TRBJ1-1,TGTGCCAGCAGTGAATCCCCGGTTACTGAAGCTTTCTTT,CASSESPVTEAFF
.,TRBV5-5,.,TRBJ1-6,TGTGCCAGCAGCTTGCCCTATAATTCACCCCTCCACTTT,CASSLPYNSPLHF
.,TRBV7-2,.,TRBJ1-1,TGTGCCAGCAGCTTATCAGCCCTGAACACTGAAGCTTTCTTT,CASSLSALNTEAFF
.,TRBV5-4,.,TRBJ2-7,TGTGCCAGCAGCGACTATAACTACGGCGAGCAGTACTTC,CASSDYNYGEQYF
.,TRBV6-2/TRBV6-3,.,TRBJ2-7,TGTGCCTCCACGAGGGGACTCCTCTACGAGCAGTACTTC,CASTRGLLYEQYF
.,TRBV7-8,.,TRBJ1-1,TGTGCCAGCAGCCTTGACTGGCGTACTGAAGCTTTCTTT,CASSLDWRTEAFF
.,TRBV24-1,few,TRBJ2-3,TGTGCCACCAGTGATCAATTGGACAGCACTGGGGATACGCAGTATTTT,CATSDQLDSTGDTQYF
.,TRBV14,.,TRBJ1-6,TGTGCCAGCAGCCCTTATTTAGGGGGGAATTCACCCCTCCACTTT,CASSPYLGGNSPLHF
.,TRBV11-2,few,TRBJ1-2,TGTGCCAGCAGCTTAGATCCCGGGGGGGGGTCGAGTGGCTACACCTTC,CASSLDPGGGSSGYTF